In its sample, the clone carrying this TCR beta chain was seen a few times. The antigen remains unidentified. These data belong to a study of early stage breast cancer tumors. Study-level background: About 70% of the 16 invasive tumors were ER+, PR+ and HER2-. The ER+/PR+/HER2- tumors included 7 to 9 ductal and a handful of lobular carcinomas.

Overall study results and limits: Tumors had approximately 2.5-fold higher T cell density and higher clonality than adjacent normal breast tissue.

Sequencing used immunoSEQ multiplex PCR; TCRdb keeps in-frame clones, though not all of them. The data contain about 70,000 clones, approximately 80% of them singletons. V lost 4 bases and J 3 bases, leaving 7 bases between the germline ends. Germline CDR1 is GTSNPN and CDR2 is SVGIG (reference sequence). The CDR3 runs 12 residues. The rearrangement uses TRBV30 and TRBJ1-3, with no clear D. Sequenced material: blood. This clonotype originated in a person aged 35 to 50 with breast cancer. CDR3 protein: CAWKGNGNTIYF. The CDR3, as DNA: TGTGCCTGGAAGGGCAATGGAAACACCATATATTTT.